A single sample is the source of the 24 T cell receptor beta chains below, sequenced in a study of shared clonotypes between healthy human individuals. Sequenced by immunoSEQ multiplex PCR; TCRdb stores in-frame clones only, minus some. Counted here are approximately 2,300,000 clones, less than 95% occurring once; the ten biggest clones make up 0.3% to 0.4%. The sample was naive CD4+ T cells from PBMCs. Subset: CD45RA+ positively selected. Source of these receptors: a man in his late teens or twenties in good health. Some clones in this sample may be carry-over from other donors' samples.

In this sample, this clone turned up once. The chain has TRBV6-5 and TRBJ2-4; TRBD2 aligns across 9 bases. V was clipped by 8 bases and J by 0 bases; unmatched bases: 5. From germline, CDR1 is MNHEY and CDR2 SVGAGI. CDR3 length: 15 amino acids. CDR3 bases: TGTGCCAGCGCCAGGCGGGGGGGAGCCAAAAACATTCAGTACTTC. This translates into CASARRGGAKNIQYF.

A word on this clone: Additional DNA sequences in this sample encode the identical CDR3. The V gene is TRBV2, the J gene TRBJ2-7; D may be TRBD1 (6 bases). V lost 6 bases to trimming and J lost 0 bases, with 6 bases between them. This CDR3 has 12 residues. Per the germline V gene, CDR1 is SNHLY and CDR2 is FYNNEI. This chain's CDR3 is CASRDSSYEQYF. Written as DNA, the CDR3 is TGTGCCAGCAGGGACAGCTCCTACGAGCAGTACTTC.

The gene calls are TRBV6-1 and TRBJ1-5; D is perhaps TRBD1 (6 bases). V lost 1 base to trimming and J lost 7 bases, with 11 bases between them. CDR1 and CDR2 from the germline V gene are MNHNS and SASEGT. The CDR3 loop spans 14 amino acids. CDR3 sequence reads: CASSEGGGWQPQHF. For the CDR3, the DNA is TGTGCCAGCAGTGAAGGAGGGGGGTGGCAGCCCCAGCATTTT.

V gene TRBV5-1 combines with J gene TRBJ2-5, with D unclear. This CDR3 is built from 17 residues. V was shortened by 0 bases and J by 4 bases, with 19 bases between the two germline ends. Germline values: CDR1 SGHRS, CDR2 YFSETQ. As DNA, the CDR3 is TGCGCCAGCAGCTTGGCAAGTTCTGGCCTTCCTAGAGAGACCCAGTACTTC. Protein sequence: CASSLASSGLPRETQYF.

This clone was recorded once. CDR3 sequence: CASMGWGDRGDTEAFF. CDR3 nucleotides: TGTGCCAGCATGGGATGGGGGGACAGGGGAGACACTGAAGCTTTCTTT. The chain is built from TRBV7-8 and TRBJ1-1, with 10 nucleotides matching TRBD1. Germline assignment: CDR1 SGHVS and CDR2 FQNEAQ. Trimming cost V 7 bases and J 3 bases; bases outside gene matches: 11. CDR3 length equals 16 residues.

The J gene is TRBJ2-3, the V gene TRBV25-1, with TRBD1 matching 8 bases. The CDR3 is 15 residues long. The germline CDR1 and CDR2 sequences are MGHDK and SYGVNS. V dropped 6 bases and J dropped 1; count of bases not matched to a gene: 6. CDR3 coding DNA: TGTGCCAGCAGGTCCTCGGGACAGGGCACAGATACGCAGTATTTT. Amino acid sequence: CASRSSGQGTDTQYF.

This clone was counted once. The J gene is TRBJ2-7, the V gene TRBV9, with D maybe TRBD1 (5 bases). Per germline, CDR1 SGDLS and CDR2 YYNGEE. V was pared by 4 bases and J by 1 base, with 15 bases between. The CDR3 spans 15 residues. In DNA, the CDR3 is TGTGCCAGCAGCCGCTATAGGGGCCAGTCCTACGAGCAGTACTTC. The encoded protein is CASSRYRGQSYEQYF.

This clone appeared a single time. The CDR3 DNA reads TGCGCCAGCAGCTTAACCCGGCCCAGGGCGAGCTCCTACAATGAGCAGTTCTTC. Protein product: CASSLTRPRASSYNEQFF. The J gene is TRBJ2-1, the V gene TRBV5-1, with a possible D match to TRBD1 (5 bases). The CDR3 is made up of 18 amino acids. The V gene lost 2 bases and the J gene lost 0 bases, with 18 bases spanning the gap. Germline assignment: CDR1 SGHRS and CDR2 YFSETQ. Together with reference TRBV5-1 and TRBJ2-1, the CDR3 gives the full variable domain: KAGVTQTPRYLIKTRGQQVTLSCSPISGHRSVSWYQQTPGQGLQFLFEYFSETQRNKGNFPGRFSGRQFSNSRSEMNVSTLELGDSALYLCASSLTRPRASSYNEQFFGPGTRLTVL.

The chain has TRBV11-3 and TRBJ2-3; 7 nucleotides agree with TRBD1. V lost 1 base to trimming and J lost 2 bases; unmatched junction nucleotides: 6. Germline V lookup: CDR1 SGHNT, CDR2 YENEEA. CDR3 length equals 16 residues. Here the CDR3 DNA reads TGTGCCAGCAGCTTAGGCCGGGACAGACTCACAGATACGCAGTATTTT. This sequence encodes CASSLGRDRLTDTQYF.

The chain has TRBV6-6 and TRBJ2-5; a weak D match, TRBD1 (5 bases). V dropped 0 bases and J dropped 7 bases, with 6 bases sitting between them. This CDR3 contains 12 residues. Germline CDR1 is MNHNY and CDR2 is SVGAGI (reference sequence). The CDR3: CASSYSQGTQYF. Written as DNA, the CDR3 is TGTGCCAGCAGTTACTCCCAGGGGACCCAGTACTTC.

The chain is built from TRBV9 and TRBJ2-2, with 12 positions matching TRBD2. J lost 3 bases, V lost 2 bases, and 5 bases had no gene match. Germline V CDR1 and CDR2: SGDLS, YYNGEE. The CDR3 contains 17 residues. CDR3 coding DNA: TGTGCCAGCAGCGTTGCTAGCGGGAGGGCACACACCGGGGAGCTGTTTTTT. Its protein is CASSVASGRAHTGELFF.

This clone was recorded once. The chain uses TRBV28 and TRBJ1-3; D gene uncertain. CDR1 and CDR2 (germline): MDHEN, SYDVKM. The CDR3 runs 16 residues. The germline V and J ends were trimmed by 8 bases and 0 bases, with 17 bases remaining between them. This CDR3 reads CASSSPHGTSGNTIYF. The CDR3 DNA reads as TGTGCCAGCTCGTCCCCACATGGAACCTCTGGAAACACCATATATTTT.

This chain connects TRBV11-2 to TRBJ2-6, with 7 bases identical to TRBD2. This CDR3 has 18 amino acids. The V gene's germline CDR1 is SGHAT and CDR2 FQNNGV. J was trimmed by 3 bases and V by 3 bases; bases with no gene match: 11. CDR3 nucleotides: TGTGCCAGCAGCTTCCCCGGGAGGCCCCAAGGTGGGGCCAACGTCCTGACTTTC. Translation gives CASSFPGRPQGGANVLTF.

The V call is TRBV9, the J call TRBJ2-7; maybe TRBD1 (6 bases). The CDR3 runs to 14 residues. Germline CDR1 is SGDLS and CDR2 is YYNGEE. The V and J ends lost 0 bases and 4 bases respectively, with 11 bases between them. The DNA of the CDR3 is TGTGCCAGCAGCGTAGACGTCGGGACATACGAGCAGTACTTC. It encodes CASSVDVGTYEQYF. Combining the CDR3 with reference TRBV9 and TRBJ2-7 gives the whole variable domain DSGVTQTPKHLITATGQRVTLRCSPRSGDLSVYWYQQSLDQGLQFLIQYYNGEERAKGNILERFSAQQFPDLHSELNLSSLELGDSALYFCASSVDVGTYEQYFGPGTRLTVT.

This chain joins TRBV5-6 and TRBJ2-2; D tentatively reads TRBD1 or TRBD2 (5 bases each). Germline CDR1 is SGHDT and CDR2 is YYEEEE. The CDR3 runs 14 residues. V shed 4 bases and J shed 7 bases, with 14 bases lying between them. The CDR3 here is CASSLRGRGGELFF. CDR3 nucleotides: TGTGCCAGCAGCCTGAGGGGTCGGGGCGGGGAGCTGTTTTTT.

The chain carries TRBV28 and TRBJ2-3; D call uncertain. There are 14 residues in the CDR3. V was trimmed by 5 bases and J by 0 bases, leaving 9 bases between them. Germline V CDR1 and CDR2: MDHEN, SYDVKM. The CDR3 reads CASSVGGSTDTQYF. CDR3 sequence (DNA): TGTGCCAGCAGTGTCGGCGGAAGCACAGATACGCAGTATTTT.

The V and J genes are TRBV18 and TRBJ1-5, with D uncertain. Trimming shortened V by 5 bases and J by 5 bases, and 10 bases separated the two germline ends. Per the germline V gene, CDR1 is KGHSH and CDR2 is LQKENI. The CDR3 consists of 13 residues. The CDR3 DNA reads TGTGCCAGCTCAATTCATAGGGATCAGCCCCAGCATTTT. It encodes CASSIHRDQPQHF.

In its sample, this clone was seen once. The rearrangement joins TRBV5-6 to TRBJ2-5, with a tentative D call TRBD2 (5 bases). The J call could be wrong; TRBJ2-7 is a better fit for the DNA end. CDR1 is SGHDT, CDR2 YYEEEE, per germline. The CDR3 runs to 14 residues. The chain's CDR3 is CASSWVDGAYEQYF. The CDR3 nucleotides are TGTGCCAGCAGCTGGGTGGACGGGGCCTACGAGCAGTACTTC.

V is TRBV10-1 and J is TRBJ1-5; 7 nucleotides line up with TRBD1. The V gene end was trimmed by 3 bases and the J gene end by 4 bases; junction bases not matched to a gene: 12. Germline loops: CDR1 WNHNN, CDR2 SYGVQD (reference sequence). The CDR3 loop spans 17 amino acids. The DNA for the CDR3 is TGCGCCAGCAGTGAATGGACCGGGACAGCTAAAAATCAGCCCCAGCATTTT. Translated, it gives CASSEWTGTAKNQPQHF.

Note on this clone: The junction departs from the called germline gene at one end, perhaps through a read error. The rearrangement links TRBV11-3 to TRBJ2-7; the D gene is possibly TRBD2 (5 bases). Germline CDR1 and CDR2: SGHNT and YENEEA. The CDR3 is made up of 15 amino acids. CDR3 sequence reads: CASSRGSKSSSEQYF. In nucleotides, the CDR3 is TGTGCCAGCAGCCGCGGGTCTAAAAGTTCCTCCGAGCAGTACTTC.

The chain links TRBV28 to TRBJ2-7; D is unclear. This CDR3 region has 15 residues. Deletions cut 6 bases from V and 2 bases from J, with 17 bases between. Germline V gene lookup returns CDR1 MDHEN and CDR2 SYDVKM. The CDR3 spells CASSPALLAPYEQYF. The CDR3 DNA follows: TGTGCCAGCAGCCCCGCCCTGCTCGCCCCCTACGAGCAGTACTTC.

This chain joins TRBV7-3 and TRBJ1-4, with TRBD1 matching over 7 bases. In germline, CDR1 is SGHTA, CDR2 FQGTGA. The CDR3 runs to 16 residues. V trimming: 5 bases; J trimming: 4 bases; junction bases outside the gene matches: 10. CDR3: CASSPQGWDSNEKLFF. CDR3 DNA: TGTGCCAGCAGCCCTCAAGGGTGGGACAGTAATGAAAAACTGTTTTTT.

This clone has only a few counts. The rearrangement uses TRBV6-4 and TRBJ1-2; 9 bases are a match to TRBD1. Germline V gene sequence: CDR1 MRHNA, CDR2 SNTAGT. V gave up 5 bases and J gave up 4 bases; unmatched junction bases: 8. The length of the CDR3 is 15 residues. This CDR3 is CASSRNTGGSYGYTF. In DNA form, the CDR3 reads TGTGCCAGCAGTCGAAACACAGGGGGCAGCTATGGCTACACCTTC.

The chain is built from TRBV28 and TRBJ1-4; 8 bases are shared with TRBD1. The ends lost 1 base at V and 4 bases at J; junction bases unmatched: 5. Germline V gives CDR1 MDHEN, CDR2 SYDVKM. This CDR3 has 16 amino acids. CDR3 sequence: CASSLYRTGLNEKLFF. CDR3 DNA sequence: TGTGCCAGCAGTTTATATCGGACAGGGCTTAATGAAAAACTGTTTTTT.